The present T cell receptor (beta chain) was sequenced within a study of T cells in women clearing cervical HPV infection. Study context: Case blood drawn at lesion detection; control blood after infection cleared.

Trimming at V came to 9 bases and at J to 4 bases, leaving 3 bases not matched to a gene. The CDR3 is 12 residues long. Germline values: CDR1 LNHDA, CDR2 SQIVND (reference sequence). Sequenced by immunoSEQ multiplex PCR; TCRdb stores in-frame clones only, minus some. The listing contains roughly 35,000 clones. Concerning this clone itself: Its matching antigen is unknown. The CDR3 end falls 3 residues outside the read, so it is completed with the germline J gene.

Study results and caveats: T-cell numbers per sample were unknown and may explain richness differences.

The sequence derives from a woman between 18 and 69 years old with a cervical HPV16 infection that either progressed to CIN3+ or cleared (not recorded which). The gene calls are TRBV19 and TRBJ2-7; 10 bases match TRBD1. The source material was blood buffy coat. CDR3 in amino acids: CASLGQGYEQYF. The DNA read from the CDR3 is TGTGCCAGCCTGGGACAGGGGTACGAG.